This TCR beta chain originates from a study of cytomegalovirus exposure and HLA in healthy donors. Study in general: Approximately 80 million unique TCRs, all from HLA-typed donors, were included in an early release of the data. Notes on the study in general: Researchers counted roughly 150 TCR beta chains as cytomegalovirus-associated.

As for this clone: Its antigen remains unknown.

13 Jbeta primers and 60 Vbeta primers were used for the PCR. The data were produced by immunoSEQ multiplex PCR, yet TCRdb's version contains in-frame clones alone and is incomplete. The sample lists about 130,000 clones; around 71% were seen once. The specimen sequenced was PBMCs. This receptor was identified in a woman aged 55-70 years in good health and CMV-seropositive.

The DNA for the CDR3 is TGTGCCAGCAGCTTCTCTCCAGACTATGGCTACACCTTC. Encoded protein: CASSFSPDYGYTF. The chain combines TRBV7-3 with TRBJ1-2; no firm D call. V was trimmed by 3 bases and J by 3 bases, leaving 8 bases between them. This CDR3 spans 13 amino acids. Germline CDR1 reads SGHTA; CDR2 reads FQGTGA.